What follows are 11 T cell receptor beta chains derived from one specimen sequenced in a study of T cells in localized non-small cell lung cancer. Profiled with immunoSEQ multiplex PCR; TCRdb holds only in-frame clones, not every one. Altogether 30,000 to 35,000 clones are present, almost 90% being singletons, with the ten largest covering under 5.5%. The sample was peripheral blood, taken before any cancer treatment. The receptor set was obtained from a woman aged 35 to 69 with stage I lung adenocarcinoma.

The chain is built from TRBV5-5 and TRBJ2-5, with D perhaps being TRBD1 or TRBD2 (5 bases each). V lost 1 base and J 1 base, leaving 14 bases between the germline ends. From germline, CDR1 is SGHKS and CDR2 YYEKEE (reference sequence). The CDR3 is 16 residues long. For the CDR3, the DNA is TGTGCCAGCAGCTTGTCGGCTGGGGACCCCCAAGAGACCCAGTACTTC. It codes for CASSLSAGDPQETQYF.

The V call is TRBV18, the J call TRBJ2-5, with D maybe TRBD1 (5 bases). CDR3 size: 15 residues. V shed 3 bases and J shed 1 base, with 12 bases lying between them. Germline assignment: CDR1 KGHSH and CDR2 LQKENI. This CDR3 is CASSPSIDSQETQYF. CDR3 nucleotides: TGTGCCAGCTCACCCTCTATTGACAGCCAAGAGACCCAGTACTTC. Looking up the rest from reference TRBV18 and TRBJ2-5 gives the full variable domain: NAGVMQNPRHLVRRRGQEARLRCSPMKGHSHVYWYRQLPEEGLKFMVYLQKENIIDESGMPKERFSAEFPKEGPSILRIQQVVRGDSAAYFCASSPSIDSQETQYFGPGTRLLVL.

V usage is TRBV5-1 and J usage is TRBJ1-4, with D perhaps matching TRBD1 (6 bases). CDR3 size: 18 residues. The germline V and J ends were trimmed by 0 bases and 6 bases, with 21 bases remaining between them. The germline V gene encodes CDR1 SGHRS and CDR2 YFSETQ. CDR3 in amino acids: CASSLGRGPILAYEKLFF. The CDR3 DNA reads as TGCGCCAGCAGCTTGGGCAGGGGACCCATCTTAGCCTATGAAAAACTGTTTTTT.

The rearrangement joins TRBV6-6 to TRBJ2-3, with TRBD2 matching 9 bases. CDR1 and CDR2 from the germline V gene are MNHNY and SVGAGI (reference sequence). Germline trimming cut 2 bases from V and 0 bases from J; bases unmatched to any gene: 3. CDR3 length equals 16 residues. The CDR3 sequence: CASSYPTSGSTDTQYF. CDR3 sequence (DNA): TGTGCCAGCAGTTACCCGACTAGCGGTAGCACAGATACGCAGTATTTT.

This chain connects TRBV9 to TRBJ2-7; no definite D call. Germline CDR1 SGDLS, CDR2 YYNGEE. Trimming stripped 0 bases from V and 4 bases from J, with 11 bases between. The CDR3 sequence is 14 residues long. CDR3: CASSVGGTEYEQYF. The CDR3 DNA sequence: TGTGCCAGCAGCGTAGGGGGAACGGAGTACGAGCAGTACTTC.

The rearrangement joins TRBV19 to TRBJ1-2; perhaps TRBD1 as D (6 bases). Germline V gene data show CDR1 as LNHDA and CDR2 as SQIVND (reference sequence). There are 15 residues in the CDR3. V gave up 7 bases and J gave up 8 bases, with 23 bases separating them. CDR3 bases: TGTGCCAGTACCAGTGGGGCAGGGGTTTATGAGGGCTACACCTTC. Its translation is CASTSGAGVYEGYTF.

The CDR3 DNA reads TGTGCCAGCAGCCCGGGGGGATACACAGATACGCAGTATTTT. It translates to CASSPGGYTDTQYF. The chain uses TRBV7-9 and TRBJ2-3; 7 positions match TRBD2. In germline, CDR1 is SEHNR, CDR2 FQNEAQ (reference sequence). The V segment lost 5 bases and the J segment 2 bases; nucleotides outside the gene matches: 4. The CDR3 totals 14 residues.

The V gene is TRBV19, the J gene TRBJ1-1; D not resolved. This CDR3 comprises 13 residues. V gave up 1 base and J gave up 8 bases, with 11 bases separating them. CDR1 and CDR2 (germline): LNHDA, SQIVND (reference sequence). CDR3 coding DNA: TGTGCCAGTAGTATAGGGCGCCAGAACGAAGCTTTCTTT. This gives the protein CASSIGRQNEAFF. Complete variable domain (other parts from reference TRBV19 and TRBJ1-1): DGGITQSPKYLFRKEGQNVTLSCEQNLNHDAMYWYRQDPGQGLRLIYYSQIVNDFQKGDIAEGYSVSREKKESFPLTVTSAQKNPTAFYLCASSIGRQNEAFFGQGTRLTVV.

For the CDR3, the DNA is TGTGCCAGCAGTACCGCGACAGCGAGGAGCTCCTACGAGCAGTACTTC. This sequence encodes CASSTATARSSYEQYF. This sequence joins TRBV6-6 and TRBJ2-7, with D perhaps matching TRBD1 (5 bases). V dropped 5 bases and J dropped 0 bases, with 17 bases sitting between them. This CDR3 has 16 residues. CDR1 is MNHNY and CDR2 is SVGAGI in the germline V gene (reference sequence).

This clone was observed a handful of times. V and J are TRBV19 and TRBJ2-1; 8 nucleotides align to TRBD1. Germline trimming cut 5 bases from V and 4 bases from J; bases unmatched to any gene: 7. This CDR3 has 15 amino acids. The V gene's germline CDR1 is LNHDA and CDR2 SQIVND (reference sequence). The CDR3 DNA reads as TGTGCCAGTAGTCCCGGGACAGGAGGATACAATGAGCAGTTCTTC. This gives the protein CASSPGTGGYNEQFF.

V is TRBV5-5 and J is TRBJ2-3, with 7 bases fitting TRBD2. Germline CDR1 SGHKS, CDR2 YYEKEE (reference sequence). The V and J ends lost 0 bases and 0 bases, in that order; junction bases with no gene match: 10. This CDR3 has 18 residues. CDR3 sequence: CASSLVRRAGTSTDTQYF. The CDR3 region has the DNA TGTGCCAGCAGCTTGGTGAGGCGAGCGGGAACTAGCACAGATACGCAGTATTTT.